This T cell receptor (beta chain) was sequenced during a study of spatial heterogeneity in lung cancer. Across the study: Raw reads showed each unique TCR and UMI combination turning up more than ten times on average.

Worth noting for this clonotype: The target antigen is unknown.

A unique molecular identifier was attached to every TCR cDNA molecule. TCRdb re-analysed the 5' RACE reads in MiXCR, keeping a single row per CDR3 protein. The table lists 9,500 to 12,000 distinct CDR3 sequences, less than 25% of them singletons. The CDR3 length is 14 residues. V gave up 6 bases and J gave up 5 bases; unmatched junction bases: 6. Study-wide points: Ubiquitous expanded tumor TCRs showed up in blood more at resection than follow-up.

Sample time point: sample taken at primary tumor resection. Tumor, nontumor lung or frozen PBMC supplied whole RNA that was sequenced unsorted. Patients with untreated early-stage non-small cell lung cancer, numbering roughly 69, were the donors. The sequencing here drew on PBMCs, taken at surgery. This clonotype was obtained from a female donor with early-stage non-small cell lung cancer. The chain employs TRBV12-3 or TRBV12-4 and TRBJ2-2; 7 bases are shared with TRBD1. The CDR3 bases are TGTGCCAGCAGGACCGGGACAGAGACCGGGGAGCTGTTTTTT. It yields the protein CASRTGTETGELFF.